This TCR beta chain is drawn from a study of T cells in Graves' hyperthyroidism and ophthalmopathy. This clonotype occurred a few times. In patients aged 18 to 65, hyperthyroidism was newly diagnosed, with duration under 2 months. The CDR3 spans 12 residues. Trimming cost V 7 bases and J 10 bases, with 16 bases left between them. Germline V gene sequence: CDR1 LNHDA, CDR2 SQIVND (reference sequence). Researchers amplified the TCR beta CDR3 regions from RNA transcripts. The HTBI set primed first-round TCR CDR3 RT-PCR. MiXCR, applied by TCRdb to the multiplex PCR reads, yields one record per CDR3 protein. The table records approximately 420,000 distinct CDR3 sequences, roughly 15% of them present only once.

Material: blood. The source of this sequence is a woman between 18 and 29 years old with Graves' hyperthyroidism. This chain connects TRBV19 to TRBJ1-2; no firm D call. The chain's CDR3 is CASTRANRDYTF. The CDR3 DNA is TGTGCCAGTACGAGGGCCAACCGTGACTACACCTTC. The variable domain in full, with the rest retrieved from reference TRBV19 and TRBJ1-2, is DGGITQSPKYLFRKEGQNVTLSCEQNLNHDAMYWYRQDPGQGLRLIYYSQIVNDFQKGDIAEGYSVSREKKESFPLTVTSAQKNPTAFYLCASTRANRDYTFGSGTRLTVV.